The text below deals with one T cell receptor beta chain. The antigen is undetermined. Produced via immunoSEQ multiplex PCR; TCRdb's table is partial and in-frame only. The data show over 80,000 clones, around 91% seen once. The sample comes from a study of graft-versus-host responses after intestinal transplantation. Study in general: Grafts were multivisceral, liver-intestinal, or isolated intestinal.

CDR3 length: 17 amino acids. The V and J ends lost 4 bases and 5 bases, in that order; junction bases with no gene match: 10. Germline-derived CDR1 and CDR2 are LGHNA and YNFKEQ. The clonotype was recovered from a human donor who was the organ donor for an intestinal transplant. This specimen was unstimulated CD4+ T cells sorted from spleen or lymph node cells, taken before transplant. V gene TRBV4-2 combines with J gene TRBJ2-3, with TRBD2 identical over 12 bases. The CDR3 spells CASSPGTSGHRGDTQYF. The CDR3 DNA is TGTGCCAGCAGCCCTGGGACTAGCGGGCACAGGGGAGATACGCAGTATTTT.